This T cell receptor beta chain was sequenced during a study of CD8+CD57+ T cells in acquired aplastic anemia. In the study overall: Sorted CD4+ and CD8+ cell DNA averaged 3.2 ug. Researchers reported that healthy donors averaged around 10 million reads for CD4+ cells.

Study-level points and caveats: Common to patients and controls were twenty-nine CD8+ CDR3 sequences. Between the patient and control groups, CD8+ Simpson's diversity did not differ significantly.

Genomic DNA served as template for TCR beta VDJ and CDR3 profiling. Each CDR3 protein gets one entry after TCRdb re-called the reads with MiXCR. In the table there are more than 100,000 distinct CDR3 sequences, approximately 41% of which are singletons. As to this clonotype: Its cognate antigen is unknown.

This CDR3 is built from 19 residues. The V gene's germline CDR1 is LNHNV and CDR2 YYDKDF (reference sequence). V lost 5 bases, J lost 6 bases, and 29 bases lay in between. Sequencing was performed on sorted CD4+, CD8+, or CD8+CD57+ T cells (not recorded which) from PBMCs. This clonotype was obtained from a human donor in good health, serving as a control. V and J are TRBV15 and TRBJ2-1; D is ambiguous. The CDR3 sequence: CATSANYVRPGGLGNEQFF. CDR3 coding DNA: TGTGCCACCAGCGCTAACTACGTACGCCCCGGCGGCTTGGGCAATGAGCAGTTCTTC.